One sample yielded the 22 T cell receptor beta chains listed below, sequenced in a study of blood T cell repertoires in COVID-19. Produced via immunoSEQ multiplex PCR; TCRdb's table is partial and in-frame only. The profile shows 200,000 or so clones, roughly 80% of them singletons. What was sequenced was peripheral blood. These receptors came from a woman aged 25 to 39 who had recovered from COVID-19.

The chain joins TRBV4-1 to TRBJ2-5, with 8 bases matching TRBD2. The CDR3 covers 16 residues. The trim removed 0 bases at V and 4 bases at J, leaving 7 bases unmatched. Germline V gene lookup returns CDR1 MGHRA and CDR2 YSYEKL. The chain's CDR3 is CASSQEKREIRETQYF. CDR3 sequence (DNA): TGCGCCAGCAGCCAAGAAAAGCGGGAGATTAGAGAGACCCAGTACTTC.

The chain recombines TRBV27 with TRBJ1-1; D gene uncertain. Trimming removed 2 bases at V and 0 bases at J, with 10 bases between. The CDR3 runs 15 residues. Germline values: CDR1 MNHEY, CDR2 SMNVEV (reference sequence). CDR3 amino acids: CASSLLTPLNTEAFF. The CDR3 nucleotides are TGTGCCAGCAGTTTACTTACACCTTTGAACACTGAAGCTTTCTTT.

This chain connects TRBV6-4 to TRBJ2-2; 11 bases fit TRBD2. V shed 4 bases, J shed 3 bases, and the junction held 7 bases outside the gene matches. The CDR3 totals 17 residues. In germline, CDR1 is MRHNA, CDR2 SNTAGT. The CDR3 region is CASSVGLAGFYTGELFF. CDR3 in DNA: TGTGCCAGCAGTGTAGGACTAGCGGGCTTTTACACCGGGGAGCTGTTTTTT.

This clone has a count of ten or more. CDR3 amino acids: CASSAQTLSGELFF. CDR3 in DNA: TGTGCCAGCAGCGCCCAGACACTCTCCGGGGAGCTGTTTTTT. This rearrangement joins TRBV9 to TRBJ2-2; D not resolved. V lost 3 bases and J lost 6, with 12 bases in between. There are 14 residues in the CDR3. Germline V lookup: CDR1 SGDLS, CDR2 YYNGEE.

This clone has a count of ten or more. The chain joins TRBV21-1 to TRBJ2-3; TRBD1, the D gene given by the table, was not confirmed from the DNA. TRBV21-1 is annotated as a pseudogene. The CDR3 runs 20 residues. DNA for the CDR3: TGTGCCAGCAGCTCCCTGCGACTCCCAGGGCCGACTGGGAGCACAGATACGCAGTATTTT. Its translation: CASSSLRLPGPTGSTDTQYF.

This sequence joins TRBV9 and TRBJ2-1; a possible D gene is TRBD2 (7 bases). The CDR3 has 15 residues. CDR1 is SGDLS, CDR2 YYNGEE, per germline. V gave up 6 bases and J gave up 6 bases, with 19 bases separating them. The CDR3 sequence: CASNGGRTPGNEQFF. CDR3 in DNA: TGTGCCAGCAACGGGGGGCGGACCCCCGGCAATGAGCAGTTCTTC.

This CDR3 is CATSGPGQGNTIYF. In DNA, the CDR3 is TGTGCCACCAGCGGACCGGGACAGGGAAACACCATATATTTT. This chain uses TRBV15 with TRBJ1-3; TRBD1 aligns across 7 bases. There are 14 residues in the CDR3. The germline V gene encodes CDR1 LNHNV and CDR2 YYDKDF (reference sequence). The V segment lost 5 bases and the J segment 4 bases; nucleotides outside the gene matches: 5.

The chain uses TRBV9 and TRBJ2-1; D unresolved. Germline CDR1 SGDLS, CDR2 YYNGEE. V was pared by 3 bases and J by 8 bases, with 6 bases between. This CDR3 spans 11 amino acids. The CDR3 region is CASSASDEQFF. CDR3 bases: TGTGCCAGCAGCGCCTCTGATGAGCAGTTCTTC.

The chain joins TRBV10-1 to TRBJ1-1; D gene unclear. The CDR3 loop spans 13 amino acids. CDR1 is WNHNN, CDR2 SYGVQD, per germline (reference sequence). Trimming took off 0 bases at V and 6 bases at J, with 8 bases between the two ends. The CDR3 loop is CASSESAAAEAFF. CDR3 DNA sequence: TGCGCCAGCAGTGAGTCGGCCGCCGCTGAAGCTTTCTTT.

The chain uses TRBV28 and TRBJ2-7; D is perhaps TRBD1 (5 bases). Trimming left V 2 bases short and J 3 bases short, with 8 bases between. In germline, CDR1 is MDHEN, CDR2 SYDVKM. This CDR3 has 13 residues. The CDR3 region has the DNA TGTGCCAGCAGTTTACCCCAGGGCTACGAGCAGTACTTC. Its protein product is CASSLPQGYEQYF. Variable domain in full (rest from reference TRBV28 and TRBJ2-7): DVKVTQSSRYLVKRTGEKVFLECVQDMDHENMFWYRQDPGLGLRLIYFSYDVKMKEKGDIPEGYSVSREKKERFSLILESASTNQTSMYLCASSLPQGYEQYFGPGTRLTVT.

The chain links TRBV7-9 to TRBJ1-6; TRBD1 matches at 8 bases. J gave up 7 bases and V 5 bases, and 4 bases lay outside the gene matches. The CDR3 runs to 14 residues. CDR1 is SEHNR and CDR2 is FQNEAQ in the germline V gene (reference sequence). The CDR3 nucleotides read TGTGCCAGCAGCGGGGGACAGGTGAATTCACCCCTCCACTTT. Translating it yields CASSGGQVNSPLHF.

The chain links TRBV14 to TRBJ1-6, with D perhaps matching TRBD1 (6 bases). Trimming pared 4 bases from V and 8 bases from J, leaving 15 bases between. Germline CDR1 reads SGHDN; CDR2 reads FVKESK. There are 15 residues in the CDR3. The CDR3 reads CASSPLTGKDSPLHF. In nucleotides, the CDR3 is TGTGCCAGCAGCCCGCTTACAGGGAAGGATTCACCCCTCCACTTT.

This sequence joins TRBV28 and TRBJ2-7; D is possibly TRBD1 (5 bases). The V gene's germline CDR1 is MDHEN and CDR2 SYDVKM. The CDR3 contains 15 residues. Trimming took 5 bases from V and 3 from J, leaving 17 bases between them. This chain's CDR3 is CASSDQGIRFYEQYF. The CDR3 region has the DNA TGTGCCAGCAGTGACCAGGGAATTCGCTTCTACGAGCAGTACTTC.

This clone occurred once. V and J are TRBV6-6 and TRBJ2-7; 11 bases are a match to TRBD2. Germline CDR1 MNHNY, CDR2 SVGAGI (reference sequence). This CDR3 region has 14 residues. Trimming removed 6 bases from V and 5 bases from J; junction bases left unmatched: 6. The CDR3 DNA reads TGTGCCAGCAGCATACTAGCGGGAGCTAACGAGCAGTACTTC. It encodes CASSILAGANEQYF.

The V call is TRBV15, the J call TRBJ1-2, with D tentatively TRBD1 (5 bases). V gave up 3 bases and J gave up 0 bases, with 14 bases separating them. This CDR3 is 16 amino acids long. Germline values: CDR1 LNHNV, CDR2 YYDKDF (reference sequence). This CDR3 is CATSRPQVSANYGYTF. The CDR3 DNA sequence: TGTGCCACCAGCAGGCCACAGGTTTCAGCTAACTATGGCTACACCTTC.

This CDR3 reads CASSLVSSYEQYF. CDR3 bases: TGTGCCAGCAGTTTGGTCAGCTCCTACGAGCAGTACTTC. The J gene is TRBJ2-7, the V gene TRBV6-6; no clear D gene. Germline assignment: CDR1 MNHNY and CDR2 SVGAGI (reference sequence). V shed 4 bases and J shed 0 bases, with 7 bases lying between them. This CDR3 has 13 amino acids.

The chain joins TRBV11-2 to TRBJ2-7; 9 bases are shared with TRBD2. The trim removed 0 bases at V and 1 base at J, leaving 10 bases unmatched. The CDR3 is 18 residues long. Per germline, CDR1 SGHAT and CDR2 FQNNGV. CDR3 loop: CASSLDLFSGSSSYEQYF. The CDR3 DNA reads as TGTGCCAGCAGCTTAGATCTTTTTAGCGGGAGCAGTTCCTACGAGCAGTACTTC.

The chain uses TRBV15 and TRBJ2-7; D remains unclear. CDR1 is LNHNV, CDR2 YYDKDF, per germline (reference sequence). V lost 0 bases, J lost 0 bases, and 6 bases lay in between. The CDR3 loop spans 14 amino acids. For the CDR3, the DNA is TGTGCCACCAGCAGAGAGGTCAGCTCCTACGAGCAGTACTTC. Translated: CATSREVSSYEQYF.

J is TRBJ1-1 and V is TRBV7-2, with TRBD1 matching 7 bases. The V gene end was trimmed by 1 base and the J gene end by 10 bases; junction bases not matched to a gene: 6. CDR3 size: 13 residues. Germline V lookup: CDR1 SGHTA, CDR2 FQGNSA. The CDR3 nucleotides read TGTGCCAGCAGCTTAGAAGGGGGCTCGGGAGCTTTCTTT. Translating gives CASSLEGGSGAFF. Supplemented by reference TRBV7-2 and TRBJ1-1, the full variable domain reads GAGVSQSPSNKVTEKGKDVELRCDPISGHTALYWYRQSLGQGLEFLIYFQGNSAPDKSGLPSDRFSAERTGGSVSTLTIQRTQQEDSAVYLCASSLEGGSGAFFGQGTRLTVV.

The chain joins TRBV4-1 to TRBJ1-3; TRBD1 aligns across 8 bases. The CDR3 runs to 18 residues. Germline V CDR1 and CDR2: MGHRA, YSYEKL. Trimming at V came to 0 bases and at J to 0 bases, leaving 7 bases not matched to a gene. The CDR3 protein is CASSQDGGTGYSGNTIYF. In DNA, the CDR3 is TGCGCCAGCAGCCAAGATGGGGGGACAGGTTACTCTGGAAACACCATATATTTT.

This clone came up many times. This sequence joins TRBV7-9 and TRBJ1-1, with TRBD1 as a possible D gene (6 bases). Trimming removed 7 bases from V and 0 bases from J, with 12 bases in between. CDR3 size: 14 residues. Germline V lookup: CDR1 SEHNR, CDR2 FQNEAQ (reference sequence). CDR3 coding DNA: TGTGCCAGCACCAGGACAGCCATGAACACTGAAGCTTTCTTT. Its translation is CASTRTAMNTEAFF.

The chain combines TRBV24-1 with TRBJ2-1, with 9 bases fitting TRBD1. Trimming at V came to 5 bases and at J to 8 bases, leaving 9 bases not matched to a gene. The CDR3 runs 15 residues. The germline CDR1 and CDR2 sequences are KGHDR and SFDVKD. DNA for the CDR3: TGTGCCACCAGTGGGTCCTGGACAGGGGCCCATGAGCAGTTCTTC. This translates into CATSGSWTGAHEQFF.